The clone carrying this T cell receptor (beta chain) came up many times. RNA transcripts provided the source from which TCR beta CDR3 regions were amplified. The TCR CDR3 first-round RT-PCR relied on the HTBI primer set. From the multiplex PCR reads, TCRdb called clonotypes with MiXCR, one entry per CDR3 protein. The data show approximately 400,000 distinct CDR3 sequences, around 16% seen once. The data were obtained in a study of T cells in Graves' hyperthyroidism and ophthalmopathy. Germline V gene lookup returns CDR1 MNHEY and CDR2 SVGEGT. CDR3 size: 14 residues. Trimming shortened V by 4 bases and J by 5 bases, and 12 bases separated the two germline ends.

The sample taken for sequencing was blood. This sequence joins TRBV6-2 or TRBV6-3 and TRBJ2-1; TRBD1 or TRBD2 may be the D gene (5 bases each). This TCR came from a young woman with Graves' hyperthyroidism that later progressed to Graves' ophthalmopathy. CDR3 in amino acids: CASSSSGAHNEQFF. The CDR3 region has the DNA TGTGCCAGCAGTTCGTCCGGGGCGCACAATGAGCAGTTCTTC.